Each of the 22 T cell receptor beta chains below was sequenced from the same sample in a study of T-cell memory formation after mild COVID-19. TCRdb re-analysed the 5' RACE reads in MiXCR, keeping a single row per CDR3 protein. This table has fewer than 350,000 distinct CDR3 sequences, around 8% appearing once. The sequenced material came from PBMCs or a T cell subset sorted from them (not recorded which). Receptor source: a man aged 18-30 years who had mild COVID-19 (a few samples of this study predate the infection). Cell type and time point are not known.

The chain recombines TRBV7-2 with TRBJ2-2; 7 bases align to TRBD1. V shed 3 bases, J shed 3 bases, and the junction held 4 bases outside the gene matches. Germline V CDR1 and CDR2: SGHTA, FQGNSA. The CDR3 covers 15 residues. The CDR3 coding sequence is TGTGCCAGCAGCTTGGACAGGCCCGACACCGGGGAGCTGTTTTTT. Amino acids: CASSLDRPDTGELFF.

A few counts support this clonotype. This CDR3 is CASSFLEGTGLGEQYV. In nucleotides, the CDR3 is TGTGCCAGCAGCTTTCTCGAGGGGACAGGGCTGGGCGAGCAGTACGTC. The chain has TRBV5-6 and TRBJ2-7, with 9 positions matching TRBD1. The CDR3 consists of 16 residues. The germline CDR1 and CDR2 sequences are SGHDT and YYEEEE. V gave up 2 bases and J gave up 6 bases; unmatched junction bases: 12.

The gene calls are TRBV7-2 and TRBJ2-7, with D uncertain. V shed 1 base and J shed 6 bases, with 10 bases lying between them. CDR1 SGHTA and CDR2 FQGNSA come from the germline V gene. This CDR3 spans 13 amino acids. The chain's CDR3 is CASSLGATAEQYF. CDR3 bases: TGTGCCAGCAGCTTAGGAGCGACCGCCGAGCAGTACTTC.

This clonotype came up many times. The chain couples TRBV29-1 to TRBJ2-3, with D tentatively TRBD2 (7 bases). The CDR3 length is 16 residues. Germline V gene lookup returns CDR1 SQVTM and CDR2 ANQGSEA. Trimming took off 5 bases at V and 0 bases at J, with 18 bases between the two ends. The CDR3 reads CSVQPTGGVSTDTQYF. The CDR3 bases are TGCAGCGTTCAACCAACGGGGGGCGTCAGCACAGATACGCAGTATTTT.

This rearrangement joins TRBV7-2 to TRBJ2-1; TRBD2 matches 15 bases. In germline, CDR1 is SGHTA, CDR2 FQGNSA. V was pared by 2 bases and J by 2 bases, with 13 bases of the junction left unmatched. This CDR3 has 21 amino acids. In DNA, the CDR3 is TGTGCCAGCAGCTTAAGGGCCCTACGACGGACTAGCGGGGGGGCCTACAATGAGCAGTTCTTC. This codes for CASSLRALRRTSGGAYNEQFF.

As concerns this clonotype: A much larger clone lies a single base off, so this may be a read error. The chain links TRBV12-3 or TRBV12-4 to TRBJ1-1; D might be TRBD1 (6 bases). Trimming pared 3 bases from V and 7 bases from J, leaving 12 bases between. The CDR3 contains 13 residues. The CDR3 nucleotides read TGTGCCAGCAGTTTCCCAGGGGATAGTGAAGCTTTCTTT. Translation gives CASSFPGDSEAFF.

This clonotype turned up a few times. The V and J genes are TRBV30 and TRBJ2-3; 7 bases align to TRBD1. V lost 2 bases and J lost 4; bases outside the gene matches: 9. Germline CDR1 is GTSNPN and CDR2 is SVGIG (reference sequence). The CDR3 has 15 residues. The CDR3 is CAWSNTKGAPDTQYF. The CDR3 DNA sequence: TGTGCCTGGAGTAATACCAAGGGGGCTCCAGATACGCAGTATTTT.

This clonotype showed up many times. The rearrangement links TRBV12-3 or TRBV12-4 to TRBJ1-1; D not certain. This CDR3 is 16 amino acids long. Trimming shortened V by 0 bases and J by 5 bases, and 16 bases separated the two germline ends. The CDR3 reads CASSLASGLFWTEAFF. The CDR3 DNA is TGTGCCAGCAGTTTAGCCTCCGGACTGTTTTGGACTGAAGCTTTCTTT.

The V call is TRBV20-1, the J call TRBJ2-6; 10 nucleotides align to TRBD1. Germline CDR1 is DFQATT and CDR2 is SNEGSKA (reference sequence). With V trimmed by 5 bases and J by 4 bases, 5 bases remained unmatched. The CDR3 has 15 amino acids. This chain's CDR3 is CSARQGAAGANVLTF. CDR3 bases: TGCAGTGCTCGACAGGGGGCTGCAGGGGCCAACGTCCTGACTTTC.

This clonotype was detected ten times or more. The CDR3 coding sequence is TGTGCCAGCAGCTCCGGTCTGGGGGGGCATATCGATGAGCAGTTCTTC. The encoded protein is CASSSGLGGHIDEQFF. The chain carries TRBV5-5 and TRBJ2-1, with a tentative D call TRBD2 (7 bases). CDR1 and CDR2 from the germline V gene are SGHKS and YYEKEE (reference sequence). Trimming took off 3 bases at V and 8 bases at J, with 21 bases between the two ends. This CDR3 has 16 amino acids. Full variable domain (remainder filled in from reference TRBV5-5 and TRBJ2-1): DAGVTQSPTHLIKTRGQQVTLRCSPISGHKSVSWYQQVLGQGPQFIFQYYEKEERGRGNFPDRFSARQFPNYSSELNVNALLLGDSALYLCASSSGLGGHIDEQFFGPGTRLTVL.

This clonotype was seen only a few times. This chain joins TRBV10-3 and TRBJ2-7, with a tentative D call TRBD1 (5 bases). The CDR3 covers 13 residues. The germline gives CDR1 ENHRY, CDR2 SYGVKD. With 6 bases removed from V and 3 bases from J, the gap between germline ends came to 12 bases. CDR3 in amino acids: CAIRDHQGYEQYV. The CDR3 nucleotides are TGTGCCATCAGGGACCATCAGGGCTACGAGCAGTACGTC.

At least ten counts were recorded for this clonotype. The CDR3 spells CASSLADSGTGELFF. The DNA for the CDR3 is TGCGCCAGCAGCTTGGCCGATAGTGGAACCGGGGAGCTGTTTTTT. The gene calls are TRBV5-1 and TRBJ2-2; D uncertain. The germline V gene has CDR1 SGHRS and CDR2 YFSETQ. The V and J ends lost 0 bases and 5 bases respectively, with 11 bases between them. CDR3 length: 15 residues.

The V gene is TRBV2, the J gene TRBJ2-7, with D hard to call. The CDR3 length is 10 residues. Trimming pared 3 bases from V and 3 bases from J, leaving 0 bases between. The germline V gene has CDR1 SNHLY and CDR2 FYNNEI. CDR3 in amino acids: CASSDYEQYF. In DNA, the CDR3 is TGTGCCAGCAGTGACTACGAGCAGTACTTC.

This clonotype has a handful of counts. This sequence joins TRBV28 and TRBJ1-4; D possibly corresponds to TRBD1 (6 bases). The germline V and J ends were trimmed by 6 bases and 8 bases, with 10 bases remaining between them. CDR3 length: 12 amino acids. Germline V gives CDR1 MDHEN, CDR2 SYDVKM. This chain's CDR3 is CASSTGYEKLFF. The CDR3 DNA reads TGTGCCAGCAGCACAGGGTACGAAAAACTGTTTTTT.

The rearrangement uses TRBV12-3 or TRBV12-4 and TRBJ2-5; possible D gene TRBD1, 7 bases. The CDR3 sequence is 23 residues long. V dropped 3 bases and J dropped 1 base, with 36 bases sitting between them. The CDR3 is CASSLNRGGLTHPKINVQETQYF. CDR3 DNA sequence: TGTGCCAGCAGTTTGAACAGGGGAGGACTAACTCATCCCAAAATAAACGTCCAAGAGACCCAGTACTTC.

The chain joins TRBV10-1 to TRBJ2-3, with TRBD2 identical over 8 bases. V lost 4 bases and J lost 3; bases outside the gene matches: 3. CDR1 is WNHNN and CDR2 is SYGVQD in the germline V gene (reference sequence). CDR3 size: 14 residues. Written as DNA, the CDR3 is TGCGCCAGCAGTGCAGCGGGAGTAACAGATACGCAGTATTTT. Protein product: CASSAAGVTDTQYF.

This clonotype was seen a handful of times. V is TRBV10-3 and J is TRBJ2-1, with 12 nucleotides matching TRBD2. Germline V CDR1 and CDR2: ENHRY, SYGVKD. The CDR3 consists of 14 residues. Trimming at V came to 5 bases and at J to 7 bases, leaving 3 bases not matched to a gene. The CDR3 DNA is TGTGCCATCAGTCGACTAGCGGGGGAAAATGAGCAGTTCTTC. It encodes CAISRLAGENEQFF.

In its sample, this clonotype was seen many times. The genes are TRBV20-1 and TRBJ2-3; TRBD2 agrees at 10 bases. With 5 bases clipped from V and 5 bases from J, the junction kept 10 bases outside the gene matches. The CDR3 consists of 15 residues. Germline values: CDR1 DFQATT, CDR2 SNEGSKA (reference sequence). CDR3 bases: TGCAGTGCTGCAGACAGCGGGGGGGCGGGAGATACGCAGTATTTT. Translating it yields CSAADSGGAGDTQYF.

The rearrangement uses TRBV5-6 and TRBJ2-1, with 10 nucleotides matching TRBD2. Unmatched junction bases numbered 6, after V lost 4 bases and J lost 5 bases. CDR1 and CDR2 from the germline V gene are SGHDT and YYEEEE. The CDR3 sequence is 15 residues long. CDR3 amino acids: CASSELAGWHNEQFF. The CDR3 DNA reads TGTGCCAGCAGCGAACTAGCGGGGTGGCACAATGAGCAGTTCTTC.

This chain uses TRBV6-4 with TRBJ1-2; TRBD1 matches at 9 bases. Looked up from germline, CDR1 is MRHNA and CDR2 is SNTAGT. V lost 6 bases and J lost 8; bases outside the gene matches: 10. This CDR3 has 14 residues. In nucleotides, the CDR3 is TGTGCCAGCAGGCCGGGACAGGGCCTGGGCGGCTACACCTTC. Translating it yields CASRPGQGLGGYTF.

This clonotype was detected a few times. V gene TRBV7-2 combines with J gene TRBJ2-7; TRBD1 matches 8 bases. V dropped 3 bases and J dropped 4; count of bases not matched to a gene: 5. The V gene's germline CDR1 is SGHTA and CDR2 FQGNSA. The CDR3 has 14 residues. The CDR3: CASSFMDRDYEQYF. The CDR3 nucleotides are TGTGCCAGCAGCTTCATGGACAGGGATTACGAGCAGTACTTC.

In this sample, this clonotype turned up many times. V usage is TRBV12-3 or TRBV12-4 and J usage is TRBJ1-3; TRBD1 aligns across 7 bases. V was pared by 7 bases and J by 7 bases, with 7 bases of the junction left unmatched. CDR3 length equals 13 residues. CDR3 sequence reads: CASKQGRLNTIYF. The CDR3 DNA follows: TGTGCCAGCAAACAGGGGAGGTTGAACACCATATATTTT.